This passage covers 9 T cell receptor beta chains from one sample sequenced in a study of tumor-infiltrating lymphocytes in primary liver carcinoma. Unsorted whole blood supplied the RNA, and germline DNA was extracted too. Researchers generated TCR beta cDNA from about 500 ng of total RNA, relying on a constant-region primer. Construction of TCR beta libraries relied on three successive nested multiplex PCR rounds employing slightly modified ARM-PCR. For about 11 cycles apiece, the opening two PCR rounds ran with TRBV1-TRBV30 forward primers and a C-beta reverse primer. TCRdb used MiXCR to reprocess the multiplex PCR reads, holding one entry per CDR3 protein. The repertoire holds hundreds of thousands of distinct CDR3 sequences, with 65% as singletons. The sample was peripheral blood. The receptors originated from a middle-aged man with primary liver carcinoma and hepatitis B virus infection.

For this clonotype: This may come from a read error, since a much larger clone is one base off. The chain links TRBV29-1 to TRBJ2-1; D unresolved. Looked up from germline, CDR1 is SQVTM and CDR2 is ANQGSEA. With 0 bases removed from V and 7 bases from J, the gap between germline ends came to 7 bases. The CDR3 loop spans 12 amino acids. As DNA, the CDR3 is TGCAGCGTTGAAGATGTGGGAAATGAGCAGTTCTTC. Translation gives CSVEDVGNEQFF.

This clonotype was counted a single time. The chain has TRBV28 and TRBJ2-1; D is tentatively TRBD1 or TRBD2 (5 bases each). Deletions cut 4 bases from V and 4 bases from J, with 32 bases between. The CDR3 runs to 21 residues. Per the germline V gene, CDR1 is MDHEN and CDR2 is SYDVKM. CDR3 protein: CASSWHRGVKEVPRAYNEQFF. The CDR3 nucleotides read TGTGCCAGCAGTTGGCACAGAGGGGTAAAAGAGGTTCCCCGGGCTTACAATGAGCAGTTCTTC.

This clonotype was seen once. At one end, the junction sequence differs from germline, possibly due to a read error. The V call is TRBV4-1, the J call TRBJ2-4; D gene ambiguous. Germline CDR1 and CDR2: MGHRA and YSYEKL. CDR3 length equals 15 residues. CDR3 protein: CASSQAPGTKNIQYF. CDR3 sequence (DNA): TGCGCAAGCAGCCAAGCACCTGGGACCAAAAACATTCAGTACTTC.

This clonotype was detected only a few times. A much larger clone differs from this one at a single base, so this may be a read error. The chain combines TRBV5-1 with TRBJ2-1, with 7 nucleotides matching TRBD2. CDR1 and CDR2 from the germline V gene are SGHRS and YFSETQ. V lost 4 bases to trimming and J lost 4 bases; unmatched junction nucleotides: 8. The CDR3 consists of 15 residues. CDR3 sequence reads: CASSLTSRTYNEQFF. CDR3 nucleotide sequence: TGCGCCAGCAGCCTGACTAGCAGGACTTACAATGAGCAGTTCTTC.

This clonotype appeared many times. V and J are TRBV5-4 and TRBJ2-1; 12 bases map to TRBD2. V gave up 0 bases and J gave up 10 bases; unmatched junction bases: 2. CDR1 and CDR2 from the germline V gene are SGHNT and YYREEE (reference sequence). CDR3 size: 14 residues. The CDR3 here is CASSLGGLAGEQFF. CDR3 DNA: TGTGCCAGCAGCTTGGGAGGACTAGCGGGAGAGCAGTTCTTC.

V usage is TRBV2 and J usage is TRBJ2-3, with D perhaps TRBD1 (5 bases). V was clipped by 7 bases and J by 6 bases, with 17 bases between them. CDR1 is SNHLY, CDR2 FYNNEI, per germline. The CDR3 has 14 amino acids. CDR3 DNA sequence: TGTGCCAGCAACCTAGACAGCATTGCGGATACGCAGTATTTT. Translation: CASNLDSIADTQYF.

For this clonotype: This may arise from a read error, as a much more abundant clone is one base away. The rearrangement joins TRBV6-6 to TRBJ2-1; weak D call: TRBD1 (5 bases). The CDR3 is made up of 13 amino acids. CDR1 and CDR2 from the germline V gene are MNHNY and SVGAGI (reference sequence). The V end was cut by 4 bases, the J end by 8 bases, with 12 bases between. CDR3 sequence: CASSSTGIYEQFF. Written as DNA, the CDR3 is TGTGCCAGCAGTTCAACAGGAATCTATGAGCAGTTCTTC.

There are many counts of this clonotype. The V call is TRBV6-6, the J call TRBJ2-1; TRBD2 matches at 8 bases. CDR3 length: 14 amino acids. Germline V gene lookup returns CDR1 MNHNY and CDR2 SVGAGI (reference sequence). Trimming took 5 bases from V and 7 from J; bases not matched to a gene: 7. The CDR3, as DNA: TGTGCCAGCAGTCCCGGGACTAGGGCAAATGAGCAGTTCTTC. Its protein product is CASSPGTRANEQFF.

Comments on this clonotype: Being one base from a much bigger clone, this may be a read error. The chain carries TRBV10-3 and TRBJ1-5; 7 bases agree with TRBD1. After removal of 2 bases from V and 16 bases from J, the junction contained 8 bases not matched to a gene. CDR1 and CDR2 from the germline V gene are ENHRY and SYGVKD. The CDR3 covers 12 residues. The CDR3 DNA sequence: TGTGCCATCAGTGAGGGGGGACAGCCCAACCATTTT. As protein: CAISEGGQPNHF.